Listed here are 3 T cell receptor beta chains from one sample, sequenced in a study of T cell responses to AZD1222 COVID-19 vaccine. TCRdb keeps only in-frame clones here, not all; method: immunoSEQ multiplex PCR. This repertoire shows about 170,000 clones, around 94% found once; its top ten account for about 2.5%. Here the sequenced sample was peripheral blood, taken on day 0 of AZD1222 vaccination. All receptors derive from an adult in good health.

The gene calls are TRBV2 and TRBJ2-3; 8 bases agree with TRBD2. CDR3 length: 15 amino acids. CDR1 SNHLY and CDR2 FYNNEI come from the germline V gene. V lost 5 bases and J lost 5; bases outside the gene matches: 9. The CDR3 DNA sequence: TGTGCCAGCAGTATTGGACTAGCAGGCGGAGATACGCAGTATTTT. Encoded protein: CASSIGLAGGDTQYF.

This CDR3 is CASSTGTGTHTGELFF. In nucleotides, the CDR3 is TGTGCCAGTAGTACGGGGACAGGAACTCACACCGGGGAGCTGTTTTTT. The genes are TRBV19 and TRBJ2-2; 8 positions match TRBD1. Trimming removed 4 bases from V and 3 bases from J; junction bases left unmatched: 7. The CDR3 extends over 16 amino acids. The germline V gene encodes CDR1 LNHDA and CDR2 SQIVND (reference sequence).

J is TRBJ1-5 and V is TRBV11-2; TRBD1 matches 7 bases. Germline CDR1 SGHAT, CDR2 FQNNGV. The V gene end was trimmed by 4 bases and the J gene end by 3 bases; junction bases not matched to a gene: 3. CDR3 length equals 14 residues. CDR3 loop: CASSSGGVNQPQHF. The CDR3 nucleotides are TGTGCCAGCAGCTCAGGGGGGGTCAATCAGCCCCAGCATTTT.